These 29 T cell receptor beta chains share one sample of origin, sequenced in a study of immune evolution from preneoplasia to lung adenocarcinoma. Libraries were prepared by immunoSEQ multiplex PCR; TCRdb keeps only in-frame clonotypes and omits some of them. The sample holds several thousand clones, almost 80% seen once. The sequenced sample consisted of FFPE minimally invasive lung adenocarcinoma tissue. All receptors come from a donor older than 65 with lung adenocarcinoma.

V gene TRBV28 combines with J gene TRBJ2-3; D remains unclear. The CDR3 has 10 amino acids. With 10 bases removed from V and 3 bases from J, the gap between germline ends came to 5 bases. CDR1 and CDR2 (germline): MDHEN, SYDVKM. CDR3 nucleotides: TGTGCCACTTCGACAGATACGCAGTATTTT. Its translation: CATSTDTQYF.

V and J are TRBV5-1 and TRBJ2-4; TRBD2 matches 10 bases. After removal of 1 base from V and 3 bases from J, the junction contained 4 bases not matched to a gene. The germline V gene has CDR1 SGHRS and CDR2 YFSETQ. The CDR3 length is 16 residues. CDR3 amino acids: CASSLTSGNVKNIQYF. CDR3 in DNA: TGCGCCAGCAGCTTGACTAGCGGGAATGTCAAAAACATTCAGTACTTC.

CDR3 coding DNA: TGTGCCAGCAGCGCGGGCCCTCTGGGGGAGCTGTTTTTT. It translates to CASSAGPLGELFF. The rearrangement links TRBV11-3 to TRBJ2-2; weak D call: TRBD2 (5 bases). Trimming left V 5 bases short and J 8 bases short, with 12 bases between. The CDR3 is made up of 13 amino acids. CDR1 SGHNT and CDR2 YENEEA come from the germline V gene.

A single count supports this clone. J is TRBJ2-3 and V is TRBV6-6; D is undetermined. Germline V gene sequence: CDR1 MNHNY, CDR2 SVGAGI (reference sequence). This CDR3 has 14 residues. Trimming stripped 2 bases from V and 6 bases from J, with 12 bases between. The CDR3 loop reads CASSYGSPLDTQYF. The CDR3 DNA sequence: TGTGCCAGCAGTTACGGGTCCCCCCTGGATACGCAGTATTTT.

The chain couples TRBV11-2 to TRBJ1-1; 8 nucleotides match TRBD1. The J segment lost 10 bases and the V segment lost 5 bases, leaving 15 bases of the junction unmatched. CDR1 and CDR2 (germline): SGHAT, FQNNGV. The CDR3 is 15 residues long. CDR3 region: CASSTISGTGRGAFF. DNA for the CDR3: TGTGCCAGCAGCACTATATCCGGGACAGGTAGAGGAGCTTTCTTT.

CDR3 DNA sequence: TGTGCCAGCAGCTTCGGGCAGACAGATACGCAGTATTTT. This codes for CASSFGQTDTQYF. The genes are TRBV11-3 and TRBJ2-3; D remains unclear. The CDR3 runs 13 residues. Trimming removed 3 bases from V and 3 bases from J, with 7 bases in between. Germline values: CDR1 SGHNT, CDR2 YENEEA.

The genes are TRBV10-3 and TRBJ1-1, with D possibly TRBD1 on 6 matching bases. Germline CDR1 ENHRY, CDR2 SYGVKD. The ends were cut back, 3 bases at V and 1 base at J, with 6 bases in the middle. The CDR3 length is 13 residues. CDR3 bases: TGTGCCATCAGTGAAGGGGGGAACACTGAAGCTTTCTTT. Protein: CAISEGGNTEAFF.

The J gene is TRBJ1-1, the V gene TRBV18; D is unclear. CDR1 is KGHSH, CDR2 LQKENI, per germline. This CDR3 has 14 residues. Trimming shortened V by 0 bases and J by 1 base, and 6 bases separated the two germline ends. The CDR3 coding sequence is TGTGCCAGCTCACCACCGGGCAGGAACACTGAAGCTTTCTTT. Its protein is CASSPPGRNTEAFF. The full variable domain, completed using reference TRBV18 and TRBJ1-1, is NAGVMQNPRHLVRRRGQEARLRCSPMKGHSHVYWYRQLPEEGLKFMVYLQKENIIDESGMPKERFSAEFPKEGPSILRIQQVVRGDSAAYFCASSPPGRNTEAFFGQGTRLTVV.

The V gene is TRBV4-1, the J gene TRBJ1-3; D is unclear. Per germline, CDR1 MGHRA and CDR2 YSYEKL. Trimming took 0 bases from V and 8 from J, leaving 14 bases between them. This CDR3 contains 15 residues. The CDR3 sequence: CASSQELFTGDTIYF. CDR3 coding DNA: TGCGCCAGCAGCCAAGAGCTGTTCACCGGGGACACCATATATTTT.

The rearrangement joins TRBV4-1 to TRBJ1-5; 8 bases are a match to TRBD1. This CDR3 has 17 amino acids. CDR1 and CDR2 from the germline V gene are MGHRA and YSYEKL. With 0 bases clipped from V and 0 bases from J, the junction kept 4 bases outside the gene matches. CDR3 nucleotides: TGCGCCAGCAGCCAAGAGGGGGGGACAGGTAGCAATCAGCCCCAGCATTTT. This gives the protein CASSQEGGTGSNQPQHF.

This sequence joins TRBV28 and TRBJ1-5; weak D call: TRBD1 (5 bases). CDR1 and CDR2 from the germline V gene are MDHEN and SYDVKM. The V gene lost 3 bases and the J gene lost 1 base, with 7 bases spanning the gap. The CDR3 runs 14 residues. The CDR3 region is CASSLGRSNQPQHF. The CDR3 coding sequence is TGTGCCAGCAGTTTGGGGCGGAGCAATCAGCCCCAGCATTTT.

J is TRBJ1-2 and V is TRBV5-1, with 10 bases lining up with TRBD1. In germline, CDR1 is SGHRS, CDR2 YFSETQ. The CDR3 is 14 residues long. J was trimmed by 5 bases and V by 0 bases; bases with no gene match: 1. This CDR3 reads CASSLADRGYGYTF. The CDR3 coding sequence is TGCGCCAGCAGCTTGGCGGACAGGGGGTATGGCTACACCTTC.

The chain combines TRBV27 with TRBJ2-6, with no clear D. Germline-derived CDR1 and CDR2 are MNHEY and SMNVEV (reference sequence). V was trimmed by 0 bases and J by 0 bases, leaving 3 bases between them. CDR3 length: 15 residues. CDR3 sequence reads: CASSLSPSGANVLTF. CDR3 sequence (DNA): TGTGCCAGCAGTTTATCGCCCTCTGGGGCCAACGTCCTGACTTTC.

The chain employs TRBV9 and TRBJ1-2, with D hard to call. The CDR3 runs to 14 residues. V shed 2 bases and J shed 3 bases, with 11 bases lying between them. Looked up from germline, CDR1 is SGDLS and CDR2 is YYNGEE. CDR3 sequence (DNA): TGTGCCAGCAGCGTCATGGAGCAGGACTATGGCTACACCTTC. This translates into CASSVMEQDYGYTF.

CDR3 bases: TGTGCCAGCAGTCGATCTAGCGGGTACGAGCAGTACTTC. This gives the protein CASSRSSGYEQYF. This chain links TRBV6-6 with TRBJ2-7; 8 nucleotides line up with TRBD2. CDR1 and CDR2 (germline): MNHNY, SVGAGI (reference sequence). The CDR3 extends over 13 amino acids. J lost 4 bases, V lost 5 bases, and 4 bases had no gene match.

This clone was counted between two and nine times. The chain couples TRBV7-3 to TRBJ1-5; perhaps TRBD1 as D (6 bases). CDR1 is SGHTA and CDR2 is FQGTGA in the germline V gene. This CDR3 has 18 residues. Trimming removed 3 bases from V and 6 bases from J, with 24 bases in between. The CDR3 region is CASSFEGPKQGEFQPQHF. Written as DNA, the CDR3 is TGTGCCAGCAGCTTCGAGGGACCCAAACAGGGTGAGTTTCAGCCCCAGCATTTT.

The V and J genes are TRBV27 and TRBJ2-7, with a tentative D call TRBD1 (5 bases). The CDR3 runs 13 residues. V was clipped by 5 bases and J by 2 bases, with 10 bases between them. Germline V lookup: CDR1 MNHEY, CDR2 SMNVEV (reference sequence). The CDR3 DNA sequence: TGTGCCAGCAGTCAGGGATGGGCCTACGAGCAGTACTTC. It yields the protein CASSQGWAYEQYF.

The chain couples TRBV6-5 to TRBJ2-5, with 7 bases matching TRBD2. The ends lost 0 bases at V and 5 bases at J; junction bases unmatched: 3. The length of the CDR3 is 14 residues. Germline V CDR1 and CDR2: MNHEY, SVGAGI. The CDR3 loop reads CASSYSGGFETQYF. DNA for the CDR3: TGTGCCAGCAGTTACTCCGGGGGGTTCGAGACCCAGTACTTC.

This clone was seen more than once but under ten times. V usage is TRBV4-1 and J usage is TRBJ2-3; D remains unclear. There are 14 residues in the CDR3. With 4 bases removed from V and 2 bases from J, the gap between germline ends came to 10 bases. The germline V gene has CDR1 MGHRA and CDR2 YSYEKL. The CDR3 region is CASSPPHATDTQYF. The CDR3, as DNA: TGCGCCAGCAGCCCCCCTCACGCCACAGATACGCAGTATTTT.

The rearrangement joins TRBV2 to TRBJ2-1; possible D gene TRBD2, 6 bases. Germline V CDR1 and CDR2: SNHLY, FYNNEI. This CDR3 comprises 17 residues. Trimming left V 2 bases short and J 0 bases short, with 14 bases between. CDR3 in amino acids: CASSELAAASSYNEQFF. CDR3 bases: TGTGCCAGCAGTGAATTAGCGGCAGCGAGCTCCTACAATGAGCAGTTCTTC.

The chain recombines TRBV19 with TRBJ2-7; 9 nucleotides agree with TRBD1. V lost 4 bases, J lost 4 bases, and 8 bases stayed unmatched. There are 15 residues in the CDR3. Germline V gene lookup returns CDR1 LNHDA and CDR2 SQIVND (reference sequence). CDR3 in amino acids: CASSTNRGRGYEQYF. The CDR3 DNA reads TGTGCCAGTAGTACCAACAGGGGGCGCGGATACGAGCAGTACTTC.

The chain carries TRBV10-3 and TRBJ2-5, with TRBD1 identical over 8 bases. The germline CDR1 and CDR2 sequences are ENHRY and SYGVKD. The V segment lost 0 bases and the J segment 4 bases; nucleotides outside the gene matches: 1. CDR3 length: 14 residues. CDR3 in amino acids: CAISESGQGETQYF. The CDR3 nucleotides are TGTGCCATCAGTGAGTCCGGACAGGGAGAGACCCAGTACTTC.

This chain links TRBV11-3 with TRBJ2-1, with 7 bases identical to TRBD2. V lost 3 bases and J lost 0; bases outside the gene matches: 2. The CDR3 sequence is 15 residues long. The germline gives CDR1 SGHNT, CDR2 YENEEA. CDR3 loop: CASSFSSGSYNEQFF. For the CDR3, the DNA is TGTGCCAGCAGCTTTTCTAGCGGCTCCTACAATGAGCAGTTCTTC.

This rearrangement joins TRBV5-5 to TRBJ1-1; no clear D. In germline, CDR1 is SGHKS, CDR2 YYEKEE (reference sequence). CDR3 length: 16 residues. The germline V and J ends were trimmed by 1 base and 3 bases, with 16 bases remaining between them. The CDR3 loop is CASSLSLDGLDTEAFF. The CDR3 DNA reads TGTGCCAGCAGCTTGAGTCTCGACGGCCTGGACACTGAAGCTTTCTTT.

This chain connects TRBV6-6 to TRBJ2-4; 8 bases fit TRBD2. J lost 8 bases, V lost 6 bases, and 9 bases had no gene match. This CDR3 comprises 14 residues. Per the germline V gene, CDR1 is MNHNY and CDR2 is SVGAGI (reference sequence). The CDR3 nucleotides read TGTGCCAGCAGCCAAAGCGGGAGAAGCGACATTCAGTACTTC. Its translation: CASSQSGRSDIQYF.

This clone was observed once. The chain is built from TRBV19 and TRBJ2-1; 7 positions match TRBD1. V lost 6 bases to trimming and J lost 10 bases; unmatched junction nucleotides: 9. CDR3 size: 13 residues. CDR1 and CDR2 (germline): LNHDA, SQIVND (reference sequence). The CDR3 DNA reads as TGTGCCAGTAGCGAGGGGGCCATAGGGGAGCAGTTCTTC. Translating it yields CASSEGAIGEQFF. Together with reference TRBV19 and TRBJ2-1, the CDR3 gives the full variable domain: DGGITQSPKYLFRKEGQNVTLSCEQNLNHDAMYWYRQDPGQGLRLIYYSQIVNDFQKGDIAEGYSVSREKKESFPLTVTSAQKNPTAFYLCASSEGAIGEQFFGPGTRLTVL.

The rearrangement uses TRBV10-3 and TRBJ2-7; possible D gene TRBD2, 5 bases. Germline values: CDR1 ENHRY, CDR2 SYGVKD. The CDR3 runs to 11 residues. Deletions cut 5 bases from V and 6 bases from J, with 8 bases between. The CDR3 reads CAISLGGEQYF. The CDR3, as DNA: TGTGCCATCAGTCTTGGAGGCGAGCAGTACTTC.

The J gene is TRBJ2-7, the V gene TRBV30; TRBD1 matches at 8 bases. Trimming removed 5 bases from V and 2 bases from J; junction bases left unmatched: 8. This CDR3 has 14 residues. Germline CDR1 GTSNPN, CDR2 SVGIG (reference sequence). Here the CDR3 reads CAWSSGTGAYEQYF. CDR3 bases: TGTGCCTGGTCCTCCGGGACAGGCGCCTACGAGCAGTACTTC.

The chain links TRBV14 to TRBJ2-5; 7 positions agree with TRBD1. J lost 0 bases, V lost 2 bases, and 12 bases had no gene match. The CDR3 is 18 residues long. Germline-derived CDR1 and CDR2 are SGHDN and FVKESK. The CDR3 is CASSQPLPVDRYQETQYF. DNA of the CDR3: TGTGCCAGCAGCCAACCGTTACCCGTGGACAGGTACCAAGAGACCCAGTACTTC.